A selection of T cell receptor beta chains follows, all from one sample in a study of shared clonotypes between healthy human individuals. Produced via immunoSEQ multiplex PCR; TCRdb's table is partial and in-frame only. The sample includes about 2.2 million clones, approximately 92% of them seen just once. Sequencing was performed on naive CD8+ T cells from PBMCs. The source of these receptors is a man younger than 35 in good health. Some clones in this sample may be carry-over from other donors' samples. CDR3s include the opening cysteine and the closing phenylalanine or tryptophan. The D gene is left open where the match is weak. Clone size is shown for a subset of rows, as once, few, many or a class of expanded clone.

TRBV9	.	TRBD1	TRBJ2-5	CASSVSDRARETQYF	TGTGCCAGCAGCGTCTCGGACAGGGCCAGGGAGACCCAGTACTTC
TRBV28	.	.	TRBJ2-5	CASSFHGASGTRGQETQYF	TGTGCCAGCAGTTTCCACGGGGCGTCGGGAACAAGGGGCCAAGAGACCCAGTACTTC
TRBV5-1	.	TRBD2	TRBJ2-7	CASSQNSGGSSYEQYF	TGCGCCAGCAGCCAGAATAGCGGGGGAAGCTCCTACGAGCAGTACTTC
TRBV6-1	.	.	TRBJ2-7	CATDDRSYEQYF	TGTGCCACGGACGACAGGTCCTACGAGCAGTACTTC
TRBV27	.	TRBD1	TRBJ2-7	CASSPRDRPAYEQYF	TGTGCCAGCAGTCCAAGGGACAGGCCAGCCTACGAGCAGTACTTC
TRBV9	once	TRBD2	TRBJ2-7	CASSILAGLSYEQYF	TGTGCCAGCAGCATACTAGCGGGACTCTCCTACGAGCAGTACTTC
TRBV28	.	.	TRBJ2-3	CASSLGSGTDTQYF	TGTGCCAGCAGTTTAGGTTCGGGCACAGATACGCAGTATTTT
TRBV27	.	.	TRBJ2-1	CASSHGIVNSYNEQFF	TGTGCCAGCAGTCACGGAATTGTTAACTCCTACAATGAGCAGTTCTTC
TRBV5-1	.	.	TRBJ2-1	CASSPRDPNEQFF	TGCGCCAGCAGCCCCCGGGACCCCAATGAGCAGTTCTTC
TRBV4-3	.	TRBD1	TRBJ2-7	CASSQSGQGGEQYF	TGCGCCAGCAGCCAATCGGGACAGGGGGGCGAGCAGTACTTC
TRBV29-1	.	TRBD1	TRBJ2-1	CSVRTYGQGSYNEQFF	TGCAGCGTACGCACCTATGGACAGGGTTCCTACAATGAGCAGTTCTTC
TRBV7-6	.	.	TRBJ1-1	CASSPSWGRGTEAFF	TGTGCCAGCAGCCCTAGCTGGGGCCGGGGCACTGAAGCTTTCTTT
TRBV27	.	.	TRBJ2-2	CASSLIIGKDTGELFF	TGTGCCAGCAGTTTAATAATAGGGAAGGACACCGGGGAGCTGTTTTTT
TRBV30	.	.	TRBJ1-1	CAWSPLQGMNTEAFF	TGTGCCTGGAGTCCTTTACAGGGAATGAACACTGAAGCTTTCTTT
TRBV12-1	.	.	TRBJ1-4	CASSFDFRTTNEKLFF	TGTGCCAGCAGCTTTGATTTCCGAACAACTAATGAAAAACTGTTTTTT
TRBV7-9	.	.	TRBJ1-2	CASSGNPGYTF	TGTGCCAGCAGCGGAAACCCAGGCTACACCTTC
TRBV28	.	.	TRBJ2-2	CASSLGNTGELFF	TGTGCCAGTAGTCTAGGAAACACCGGGGAGCTGTTTTTT
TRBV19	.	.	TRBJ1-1	CASSIPSFGDTEAFF	TGTGCCAGTAGTATTCCCTCTTTCGGTGACACTGAAGCTTTCTTT
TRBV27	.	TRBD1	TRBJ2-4	CASSPGQGNIQYF	TGTGCCAGCAGTCCCGGACAGGGAAACATTCAGTACTTC
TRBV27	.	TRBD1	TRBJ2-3	CASSTRQGPTDTQYF	TGTGCCAGCAGTACCCGACAGGGACCCACAGATACGCAGTATTTT
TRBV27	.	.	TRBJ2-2	CASIAGAAGELFF	TGTGCCAGCATTGCAGGGGCGGCCGGGGAGCTGTTTTTT
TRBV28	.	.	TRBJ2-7	CASSYTTAYEQYF	TGTGCCAGCAGTTATACGACAGCCTACGAGCAGTACTTC
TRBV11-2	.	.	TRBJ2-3	CASSGDGGDTQYF	TGTGCCAGCAGCGGGGACGGAGGAGATACGCAGTATTTT
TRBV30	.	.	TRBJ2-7	CASIPDSTYEQYF	TGTGCCTCCATCCCGGACAGTACCTACGAGCAGTACTTC
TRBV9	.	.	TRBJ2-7	CASSVGAAVSYEQYF	TGTGCCAGCAGCGTAGGGGCGGCAGTTTCCTACGAGCAGTACTTC
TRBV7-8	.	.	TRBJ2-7	CASSLDRSSYEQYF	TGTGCCAGCAGCTTAGACCGGAGCTCCTACGAGCAGTACTTC
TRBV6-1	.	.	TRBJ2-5	CASSEVGEGVQETQYF	TGTGCCAGCAGTGAGGTTGGGGAGGGGGTCCAAGAGACCCAGTACTTC
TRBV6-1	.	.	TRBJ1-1	CASSDFLQSEAFF	TGTGCCAGCAGTGATTTTTTACAGAGTGAAGCTTTCTTT
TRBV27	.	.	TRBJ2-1	CASSTRTTSSYNEQFF	TGTGCCAGCAGTACGAGGACTACGAGCTCCTACAATGAGCAGTTCTTC
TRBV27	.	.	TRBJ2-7	CASSLGVNSYEQYF	TGTGCCAGCAGTTTAGGGGTTAACTCCTACGAGCAGTACTTC
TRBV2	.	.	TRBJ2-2	CASTPWGASGELFF	TGTGCCAGCACCCCCTGGGGGGCCTCCGGGGAGCTGTTTTTT
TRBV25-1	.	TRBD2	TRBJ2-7	CASSESLAGMYF	TGTGCCAGCAGTGAATCTCTAGCGGGAATGTACTTC
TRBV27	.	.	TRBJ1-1	CASSGTGGRGAFF	TGTGCCAGCAGTGGGACTGGGGGTCGCGGAGCTTTCTTT
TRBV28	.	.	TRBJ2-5	CASSLSGEHLQETQYF	TGTGCCAGCAGTTTATCAGGGGAGCACCTTCAAGAGACCCAGTACTTC
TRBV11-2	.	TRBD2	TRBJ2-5	CASSLGTSVQETQYF	TGTGCCAGCAGCTTAGGAACTAGCGTACAAGAGACCCAGTACTTC
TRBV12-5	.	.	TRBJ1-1	CASGLAGVEAFF	TGTGCTAGTGGTTTGGCCGGGGTTGAAGCTTTCTTT
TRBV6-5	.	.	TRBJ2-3	CASRTFYRDTQYF	TGTGCCAGCAGGACATTCTATCGAGATACGCAGTATTTT
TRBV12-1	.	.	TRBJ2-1	CASSFGSLEQFF	TGTGCCAGCAGCTTTGGCAGCCTCGAGCAGTTCTTC
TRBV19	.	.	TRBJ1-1	CASNDSEEAFF	TGTGCCAGTAACGATAGTGAGGAAGCTTTCTTT
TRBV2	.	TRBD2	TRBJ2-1	CASRREGYNEQFF	TGTGCCAGCAGACGGGAGGGATATAATGAGCAGTTCTTC
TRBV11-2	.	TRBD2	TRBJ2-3	CASSLDLSGRADTQYF	TGTGCCAGCAGCTTAGATCTGAGCGGGAGGGCAGATACGCAGTATTTT
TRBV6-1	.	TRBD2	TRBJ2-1	CASSVASGRSYNEQFF	TGTGCCAGCAGTGTGGCTAGCGGGCGTTCCTACAATGAGCAGTTCTTC
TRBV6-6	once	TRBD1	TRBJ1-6	CASRPTGNSPLHF	TGTGCCAGCAGACCGACAGGGAATTCACCCCTCCACTTT
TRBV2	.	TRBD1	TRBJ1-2	CASSEVGILAGGKHGYTF	TGTGCCAGCAGTGAAGTTGGGATACTGGCAGGGGGCAAGCATGGCTACACCTTC
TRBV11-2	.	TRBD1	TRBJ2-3	CASSSRQGRTDTQYF	TGTGCCAGCAGCTCCCGACAGGGACGCACAGATACGCAGTATTTT
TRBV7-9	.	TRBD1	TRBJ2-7	CASSPNSGTGIHEQYF	TGTGCCAGCAGCCCTAACTCCGGGACAGGTATTCACGAGCAGTACTTC
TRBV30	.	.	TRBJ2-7	CAWSVPAESSYEQYF	TGTGCCTGGAGTGTACCGGCCGAAAGCTCCTACGAGCAGTACTTC
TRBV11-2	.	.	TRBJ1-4	CASSLSPDREKLFF	TGTGCCAGCAGCTTAAGCCCCGACCGTGAAAAACTGTTTTTT